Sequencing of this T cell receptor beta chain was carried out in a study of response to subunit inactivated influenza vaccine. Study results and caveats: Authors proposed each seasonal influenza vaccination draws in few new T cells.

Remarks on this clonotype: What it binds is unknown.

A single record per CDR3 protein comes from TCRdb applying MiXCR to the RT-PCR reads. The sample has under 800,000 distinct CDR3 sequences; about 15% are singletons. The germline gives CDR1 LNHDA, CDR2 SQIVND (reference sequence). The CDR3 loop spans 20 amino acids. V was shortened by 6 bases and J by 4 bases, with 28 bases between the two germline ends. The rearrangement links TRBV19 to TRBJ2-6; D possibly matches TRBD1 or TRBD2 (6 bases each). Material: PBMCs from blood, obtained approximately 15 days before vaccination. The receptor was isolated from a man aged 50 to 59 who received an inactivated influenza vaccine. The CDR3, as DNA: TGTGCCAGTAGGCAAATAGGCCTCGGGGGCTCCCAGATCGGGGCCAACGTCCTGACTTTC. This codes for CASRQIGLGGSQIGANVLTF. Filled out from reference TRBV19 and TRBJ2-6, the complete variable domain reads DGGITQSPKYLFRKEGQNVTLSCEQNLNHDAMYWYRQDPGQGLRLIYYSQIVNDFQKGDIAEGYSVSREKKESFPLTVTSAQKNPTAFYLCASRQIGLGGSQIGANVLTFGAGSRLTVL.